What follows describes a single T cell receptor (beta chain). These data are taken from a study of blood T cell repertoires in COVID-19. Cohorts were based on clinical histories the participants reported. Assay: immunoSEQ multiplex PCR; the TCRdb copy retains only in-frame clones and omits some. The top ten clones hold over 1.5% of a sample with approximately 450,000 clones, 87% of them seen once. Germline trimming cut 5 bases from V and 8 bases from J; bases unmatched to any gene: 13. Germline values: CDR1 SGHVS, CDR2 FQNEAQ. This CDR3 contains 16 residues. Material: PBMCs or T cells enriched from blood (not recorded which). This chain uses TRBV7-8 with TRBJ1-4, with 8 bases fitting TRBD1. This TCR derives from a woman between 18 and 29 years old with acute COVID-19. The CDR3 spells CASSRGTGSPSEKLFF. In DNA form, the CDR3 reads TGTGCCAGCAGCCGAGGGACAGGTTCCCCCTCGGAAAAACTGTTTTTT. Filled out from reference TRBV7-8 and TRBJ1-4, the complete variable domain reads GAGVSQSPRYKVAKRGQDVALRCDPISGHVSLFWYQQALGQGPEFLTYFQNEAQLDKSGLPSDRFFAERPEGSVSTLKIQRTQQEDSAVYLCASSRGTGSPSEKLFFGSGTQLSVL.